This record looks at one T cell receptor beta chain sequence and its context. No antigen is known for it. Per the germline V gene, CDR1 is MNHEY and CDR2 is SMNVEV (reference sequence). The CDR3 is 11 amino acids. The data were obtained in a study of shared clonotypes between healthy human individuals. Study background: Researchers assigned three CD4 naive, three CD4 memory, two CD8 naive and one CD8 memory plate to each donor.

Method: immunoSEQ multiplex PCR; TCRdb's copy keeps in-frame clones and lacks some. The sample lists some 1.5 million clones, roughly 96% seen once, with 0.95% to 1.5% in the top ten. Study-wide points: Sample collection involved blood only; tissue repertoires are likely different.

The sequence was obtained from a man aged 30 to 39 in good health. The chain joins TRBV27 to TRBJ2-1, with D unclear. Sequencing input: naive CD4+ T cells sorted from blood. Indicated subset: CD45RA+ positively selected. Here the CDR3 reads CAQVPVNEQFF. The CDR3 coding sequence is TGTGCGCAGGTCCCAGTCAATGAGCAGTTCTTC.